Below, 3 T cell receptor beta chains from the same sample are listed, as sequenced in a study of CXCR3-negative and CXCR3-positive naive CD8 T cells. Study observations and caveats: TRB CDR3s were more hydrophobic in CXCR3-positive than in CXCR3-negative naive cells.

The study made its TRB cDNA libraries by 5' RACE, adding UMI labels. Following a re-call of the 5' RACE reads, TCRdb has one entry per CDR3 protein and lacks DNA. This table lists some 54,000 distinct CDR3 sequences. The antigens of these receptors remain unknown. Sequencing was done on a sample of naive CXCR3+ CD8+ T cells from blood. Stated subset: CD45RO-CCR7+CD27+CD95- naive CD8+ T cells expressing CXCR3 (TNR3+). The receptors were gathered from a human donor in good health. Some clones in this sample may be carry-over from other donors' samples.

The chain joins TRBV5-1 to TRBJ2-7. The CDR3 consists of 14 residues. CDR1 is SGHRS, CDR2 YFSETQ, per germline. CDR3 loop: CASSQLGSSYEQYF.

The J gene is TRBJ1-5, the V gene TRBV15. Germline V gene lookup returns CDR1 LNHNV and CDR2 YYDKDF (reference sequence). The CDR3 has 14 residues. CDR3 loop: CATRDGDSNQPQHF.

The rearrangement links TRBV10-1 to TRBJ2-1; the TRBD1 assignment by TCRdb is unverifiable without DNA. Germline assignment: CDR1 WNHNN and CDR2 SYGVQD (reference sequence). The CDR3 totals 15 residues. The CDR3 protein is CASRLFQGTASRRFF.